This T cell receptor beta chain was documented in a study of T-cell memory formation after mild COVID-19. This clonotype was picked up a small number of times. MiXCR, applied by TCRdb to the 5' RACE reads, yields one record per CDR3 protein. This table has 150,000 to 200,000 distinct CDR3 sequences, about a third appearing once. The length of the CDR3 is 14 residues. Germline CDR1 SGHDN, CDR2 FVKESK. Trimming left V 3 bases short and J 7 bases short, with 15 bases between. The source is an adult woman who had mild COVID-19 (a few samples of this study predate the infection). Cell type and time point are not known. Sequences were obtained from PBMCs or a T cell subset sorted from them (not recorded which). The chain uses TRBV14 and TRBJ2-5; no clear D. This CDR3 reads CASSQYKPPGTQYF. CDR3 sequence (DNA): TGTGCCAGCAGCCAGTATAAACCCCCGGGGACCCAGTACTTC. The full variable domain, its missing parts supplied by reference TRBV14 and TRBJ2-5, is EAGVTQFPSHSVIEKGQTVTLRCDPISGHDNLYWYRRVMGKEIKFLLHFVKESKQDESGMPNNRFLAERTGGTYSTLKVQPAELEDSGVYFCASSQYKPPGTQYFGPGTRLLVL.